The sequence of this TCR beta chain was determined in a study of cytomegalovirus exposure and HLA in healthy donors. The study ran its PCR with 60 Vbeta and 13 Jbeta primers. Method: immunoSEQ multiplex PCR; TCRdb's copy keeps in-frame clones and lacks some. The sample carries over 200,000 clones, around nine tenths recorded once. Per germline, CDR1 SQVTM and CDR2 ANQGSEA. The CDR3 sequence is 16 residues long. The germline V and J ends were trimmed by 7 bases and 6 bases, with 26 bases remaining between them. This TCR was sampled from a woman aged 18-30 years in good health and CMV-seronegative. This chain connects TRBV29-1 to TRBJ2-3, with D possibly TRBD2 on 7 matching bases. Sequences were obtained from PBMCs. The CDR3 protein is CSAGNTGGGAGDTQYF. In DNA form, the CDR3 reads TGCAGCGCTGGTAACACGGGGGGCGGGGCGGGTGATACGCAGTATTTT.